These T cell receptor beta chains were read from a single sample in a study of breast tumors, draining lymph nodes, adjacent tissues. MiXCR, applied by TCRdb to the multiplex PCR reads, yields one record per CDR3 protein. The data contain about 200,000 distinct CDR3 sequences, around a third of them singletons. Input material: axillary lymph node tissue. All receptors come from a female donor with breast cancer. Some clones in this sample may be carry-over from other donors' samples. Each CDR3 is given with its conserved first and last residue.

v_call cdr3_aa
TRBV30 CAWSRGPGELFF
TRBV15 CATSRDNQPQQETQYF
TRBV2 CASSVTGGEETQYF
TRBV10-2 CASSVSGTGNSPLHF
TRBV20-1 CSAPDDRKVEQYF
TRBV10-2 CASSESDVNQPQHF
TRBV5-6 CASSKRTSNEQFF
TRBV18 CASSPNRDSNEKLFF
TRBV11-2 CASGFVAGAVVYSGANVLTF
TRBV7-2 CASSPRGGDTQYF
TRBV24-1 CATRAGGNTYNEQFF
TRBV7-2 CASSLGQVSSYEQYF
TRBV5-1 CASSSGTGEGEQYF
TRBV4-2 CASSQERQSSYNSPLHF
TRBV7-8 CASSSFSGLAATDPQYF
TRBV7-3 CASSSSGTRSSSGNEQFF
TRBV7-8 CASSLIAGGRGNEQFF
TRBV7-2 CASSLPRETQYF
TRBV18 CASSPYVLNEQFF
TRBV5-1 CASSLGTGHYNSPLHF
TRBV6-5 CASSQPPGGHDNQPQHF
TRBV20-1 CSARKGLGANVLTF
TRBV5-5 CASSPGTINQPQHF
TRBV7-8 CASSLAATGPGNTGELFF
TRBV12-3/TRBV12-4 CASSLFGAWPEAFF
TRBV19 CASSIGDSGNTIYF
TRBV24-1 CATSDSGVLEFF
TRBV28 CASSGSGTQRAQHF
TRBV5-5 CASSLIRGKLFF
TRBV20-1 CSARHYGYTF
TRBV12-3/TRBV12-4 CASSLTHEQYF
TRBV7-2 CASSSPGLAGLYEQYF
TRBV19 CASGRTETQYF
TRBV30 CAWSVLSSYNEQFF
TRBV28 CASRELDRDYGYTF
TRBV20-1 CSALRGGTEAFF
TRBV20-1 CSARAQGVAKNIQYF
TRBV2 CASTVGLGAYEQFF
TRBV7-2 CASSPGGGYNEQFF
TRBV24-1 CATSDPGTGLWVEQFF
TRBV11-3 CASSSGGEDEKLFF
TRBV11-3 CASSSGTSGSWKEETQYF
TRBV28 CASSLGTPFNEQFF
TRBV28 CASSSLGVQPQHF
TRBV11-2 CASSSRLAHSYNEQFF